This T cell receptor (beta chain) was sequenced during a study of tumor-infiltrating lymphocytes in primary liver carcinoma. Germline-derived CDR1 and CDR2 are SEHNR and FQNEAQ (reference sequence). The length of the CDR3 is 14 residues. Co-extraction of both nucleic acids (RNA and DNA) used about 20-34 mg of unsorted bulk tissue. TCR beta cDNA was prepared out of roughly 500 ng total RNA by means of a constant-region primer. Amplification in three nested multiplex PCR rounds with slightly modified ARM-PCR gave rise to TCR beta libraries. The opening two PCR rounds, roughly 11 cycles each, paired TRBV1-TRBV30 forward primers with a C-beta reverse primer. One entry per CDR3 protein results from TCRdb running MiXCR on the multiplex PCR reads. This table has 40,000 to 60,000 distinct CDR3 sequences, over 70% appearing once. As to this clonotype: Its antigen is undetermined. A junction boundary mismatches the germline segment, possibly from a read error.

Study-level findings and limits: Compared with tumor region pairs, tumor-adjacent and tumor-blood pairs overlapped less.

The J gene is TRBJ1-6, the V gene TRBV7-9; D gene uncertain. The origin of this receptor is a man aged 35-49 years with primary liver carcinoma and hepatitis B virus infection. Sequencing was done on a sample of liver tumor tissue from sampling region 3. Subset here: tumor region T3, left-lateral pole. CDR3 sequence reads: CASSLDLNNSSLHF. The CDR3 nucleotides read TGTGCCAGCAGCTTAGATCTCAATAATTCATCCCTCCACTTT.